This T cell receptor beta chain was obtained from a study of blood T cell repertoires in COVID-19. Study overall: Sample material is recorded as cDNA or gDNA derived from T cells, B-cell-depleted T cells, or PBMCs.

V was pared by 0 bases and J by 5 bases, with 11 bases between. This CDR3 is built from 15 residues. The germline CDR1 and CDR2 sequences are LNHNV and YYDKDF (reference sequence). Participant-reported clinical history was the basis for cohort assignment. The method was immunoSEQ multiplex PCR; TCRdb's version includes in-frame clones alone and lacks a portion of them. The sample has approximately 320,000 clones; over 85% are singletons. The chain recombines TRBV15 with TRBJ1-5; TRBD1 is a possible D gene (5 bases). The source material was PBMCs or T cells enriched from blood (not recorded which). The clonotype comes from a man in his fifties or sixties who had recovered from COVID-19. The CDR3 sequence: CATSRERQNHQPQHF. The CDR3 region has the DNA TGTGCCACCAGCAGAGAAAGACAGAATCATCAGCCCCAGCATTTT.